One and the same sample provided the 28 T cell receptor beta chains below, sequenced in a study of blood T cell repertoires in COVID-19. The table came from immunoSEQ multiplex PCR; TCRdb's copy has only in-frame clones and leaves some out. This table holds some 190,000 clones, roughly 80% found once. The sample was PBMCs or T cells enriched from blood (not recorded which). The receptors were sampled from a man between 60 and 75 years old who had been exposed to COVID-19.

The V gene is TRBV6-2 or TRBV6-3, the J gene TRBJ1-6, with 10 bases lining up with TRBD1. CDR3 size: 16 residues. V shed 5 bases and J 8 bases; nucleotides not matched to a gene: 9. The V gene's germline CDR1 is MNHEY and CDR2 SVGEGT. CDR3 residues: CASSLTGQGEYSPLHF. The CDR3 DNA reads TGTGCCAGCAGTCTTACCGGACAGGGGGAATATTCACCCCTCCACTTT.

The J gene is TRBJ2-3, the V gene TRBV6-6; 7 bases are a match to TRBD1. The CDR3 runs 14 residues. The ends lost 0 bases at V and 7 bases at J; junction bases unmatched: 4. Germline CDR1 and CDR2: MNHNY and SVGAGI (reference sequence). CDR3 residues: CASSYSGQSNTQYF. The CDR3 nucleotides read TGTGCCAGCAGTTACTCGGGACAGTCAAATACGCAGTATTTT.

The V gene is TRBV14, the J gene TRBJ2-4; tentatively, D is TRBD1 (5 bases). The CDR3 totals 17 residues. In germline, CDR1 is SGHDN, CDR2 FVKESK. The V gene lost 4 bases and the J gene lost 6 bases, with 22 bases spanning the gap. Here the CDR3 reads CASSPTPRQGWRNIQYF. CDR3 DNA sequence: TGTGCCAGCAGCCCGACCCCGAGGCAGGGTTGGAGAAACATTCAGTACTTC. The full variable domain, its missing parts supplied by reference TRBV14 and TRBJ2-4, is EAGVTQFPSHSVIEKGQTVTLRCDPISGHDNLYWYRRVMGKEIKFLLHFVKESKQDESGMPNNRFLAERTGGTYSTLKVQPAELEDSGVYFCASSPTPRQGWRNIQYFGAGTRLSVL.

CDR3 amino acids: CASGLSTRVGREPQHF. The CDR3 nucleotides are TGTGCTAGTGGTTTGTCAACGCGGGTCGGGAGGGAGCCCCAGCATTTT. The chain joins TRBV12-5 to TRBJ1-5; no firm D call. Germline V lookup: CDR1 LGHNT, CDR2 FRNRAP. The CDR3 is 16 residues long. V shed 2 bases and J shed 8 bases, with 19 bases lying between them. Together with reference TRBV12-5 and TRBJ1-5, the CDR3 gives the full variable domain: DARVTQTPRHKVTEMGQEVTMRCQPILGHNTVFWYRQTMMQGLELLAYFRNRAPLDDSGMPKDRFSAEMPDATLATLKIQPSEPRDSAVYFCASGLSTRVGREPQHFGDGTRLSIL.

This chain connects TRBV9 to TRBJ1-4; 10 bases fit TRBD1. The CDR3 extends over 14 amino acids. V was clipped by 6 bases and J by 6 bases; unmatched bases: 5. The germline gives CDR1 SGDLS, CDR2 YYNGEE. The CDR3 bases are TGTGCCAGCAAAGGGACAGGGGTTGATGAAAAACTGTTTTTT. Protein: CASKGTGVDEKLFF.

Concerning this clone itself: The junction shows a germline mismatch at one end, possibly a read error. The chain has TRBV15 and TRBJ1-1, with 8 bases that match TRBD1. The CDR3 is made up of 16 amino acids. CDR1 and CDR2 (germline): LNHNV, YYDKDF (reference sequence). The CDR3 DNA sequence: TGTGCCACCAGCAGAGGAGGGACAGGACGCATTGCTGAATCTTTCTTT. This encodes CATSRGGTGRIAESFF.

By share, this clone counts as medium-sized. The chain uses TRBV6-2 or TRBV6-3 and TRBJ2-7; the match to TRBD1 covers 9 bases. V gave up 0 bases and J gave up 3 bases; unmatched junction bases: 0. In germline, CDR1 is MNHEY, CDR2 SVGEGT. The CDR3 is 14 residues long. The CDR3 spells CASSYSTGGYEQYF. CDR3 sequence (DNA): TGTGCCAGCAGTTACTCGACAGGGGGCTACGAGCAGTACTTC.

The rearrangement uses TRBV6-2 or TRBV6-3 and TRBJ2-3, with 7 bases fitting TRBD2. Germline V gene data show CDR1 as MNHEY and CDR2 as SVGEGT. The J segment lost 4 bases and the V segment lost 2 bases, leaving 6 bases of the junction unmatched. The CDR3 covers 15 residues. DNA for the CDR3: TGTGCCAGCAGTTACGCGGGAGCCTTTTCAGATACGCAGTATTTT. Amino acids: CASSYAGAFSDTQYF.

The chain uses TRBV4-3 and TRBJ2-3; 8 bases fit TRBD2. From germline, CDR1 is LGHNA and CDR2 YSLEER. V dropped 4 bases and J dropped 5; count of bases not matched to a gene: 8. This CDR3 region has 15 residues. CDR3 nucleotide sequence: TGCGCCAGCAGCCTCTCGAGCGGGAGTCTAGATACGCAGTATTTT. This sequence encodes CASSLSSGSLDTQYF.

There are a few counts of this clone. CDR3 loop: CAWSDSGLAGGYTYNEQFF. The DNA of the CDR3 is TGTGCCTGGAGTGACTCGGGACTAGCGGGAGGCTATACCTACAATGAGCAGTTCTTC. V usage is TRBV30 and J usage is TRBJ2-1; 15 nucleotides align to TRBD2. V gave up 1 base and J gave up 2 bases; unmatched junction bases: 9. This CDR3 is 19 amino acids long. The germline CDR1 and CDR2 sequences are GTSNPN and SVGIG (reference sequence).

CDR3 region: CASSFRQGPETQYF. The CDR3 coding sequence is TGTGCCAGCAGCTTTCGACAGGGCCCAGAGACCCAGTACTTC. The chain couples TRBV5-4 to TRBJ2-5; TRBD1 agrees at 7 bases. The CDR3 has 14 amino acids. J was trimmed by 4 bases and V by 2 bases; bases with no gene match: 5. Germline lookup yields CDR1 SGHNT and CDR2 YYREEE (reference sequence).

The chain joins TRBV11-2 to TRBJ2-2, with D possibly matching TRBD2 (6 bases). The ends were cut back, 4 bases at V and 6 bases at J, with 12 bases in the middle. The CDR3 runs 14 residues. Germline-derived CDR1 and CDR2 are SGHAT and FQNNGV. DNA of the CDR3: TGTGCCAGCAGCTCGGGGGTAAGGGCCGGGGAGCTGTTTTTT. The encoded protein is CASSSGVRAGELFF.

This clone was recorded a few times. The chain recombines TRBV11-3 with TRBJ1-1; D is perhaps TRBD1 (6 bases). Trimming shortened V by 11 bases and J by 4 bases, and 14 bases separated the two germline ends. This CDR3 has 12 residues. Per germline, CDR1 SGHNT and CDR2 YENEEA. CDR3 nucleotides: TGTGCCTCGGGCAGGGGTTCCACTGAAGCTTTCTTT. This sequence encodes CASGRGSTEAFF.

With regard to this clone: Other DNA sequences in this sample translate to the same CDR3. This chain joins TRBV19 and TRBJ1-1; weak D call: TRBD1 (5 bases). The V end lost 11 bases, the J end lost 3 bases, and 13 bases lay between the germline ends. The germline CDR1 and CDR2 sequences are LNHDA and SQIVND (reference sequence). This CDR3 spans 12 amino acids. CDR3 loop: CASRWGDTEAFF. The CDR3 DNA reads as TGTGCCTCTAGGTGGGGGGACACTGAAGCTTTCTTT.

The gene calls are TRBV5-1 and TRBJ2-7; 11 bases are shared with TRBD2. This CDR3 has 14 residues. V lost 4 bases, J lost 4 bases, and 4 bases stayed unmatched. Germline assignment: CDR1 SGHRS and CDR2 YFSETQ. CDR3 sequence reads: CASSVTSGSYEQYF. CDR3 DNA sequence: TGCGCCAGCAGCGTCACTAGCGGGAGTTACGAGCAGTACTTC.

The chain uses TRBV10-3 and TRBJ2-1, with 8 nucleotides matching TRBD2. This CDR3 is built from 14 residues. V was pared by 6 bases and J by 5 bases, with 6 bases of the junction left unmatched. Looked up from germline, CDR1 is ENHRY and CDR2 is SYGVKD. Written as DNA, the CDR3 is TGTGCCATCAGGAAGGGACTAGGAGACAATGAGCAGTTCTTC. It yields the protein CAIRKGLGDNEQFF.

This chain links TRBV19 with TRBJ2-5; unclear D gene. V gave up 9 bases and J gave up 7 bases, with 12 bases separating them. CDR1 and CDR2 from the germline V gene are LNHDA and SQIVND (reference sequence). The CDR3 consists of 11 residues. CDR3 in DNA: TGTGCCAGCGGGTCCCGAGGGACCCAGTACTTC. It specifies CASGSRGTQYF.

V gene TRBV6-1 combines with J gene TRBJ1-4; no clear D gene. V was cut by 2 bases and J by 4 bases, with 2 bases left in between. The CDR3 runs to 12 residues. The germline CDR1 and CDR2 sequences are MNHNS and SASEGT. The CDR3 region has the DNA TGTGCCAGCAGTGAACGTAATGAAAAACTGTTTTTT. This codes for CASSERNEKLFF.

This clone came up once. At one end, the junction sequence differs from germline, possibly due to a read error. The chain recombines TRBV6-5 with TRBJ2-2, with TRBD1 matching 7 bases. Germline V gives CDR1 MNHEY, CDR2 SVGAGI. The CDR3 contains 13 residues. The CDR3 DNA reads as TGTGCAAGCACGACAGGGAAAACCGGGGAGCTGTTTTTT. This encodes CASTTGKTGELFF.

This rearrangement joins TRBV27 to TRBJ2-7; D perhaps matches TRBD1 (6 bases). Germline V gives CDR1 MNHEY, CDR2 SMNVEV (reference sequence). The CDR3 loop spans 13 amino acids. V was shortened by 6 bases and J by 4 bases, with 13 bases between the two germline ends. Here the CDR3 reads CASSPDRNYEQYF. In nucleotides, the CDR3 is TGTGCCAGCAGCCCTGACAGGAATTACGAGCAGTACTTC.

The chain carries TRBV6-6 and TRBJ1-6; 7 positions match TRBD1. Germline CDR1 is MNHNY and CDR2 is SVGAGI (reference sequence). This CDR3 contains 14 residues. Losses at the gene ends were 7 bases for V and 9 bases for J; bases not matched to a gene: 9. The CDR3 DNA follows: TGTGCCAGCACCAACCTCGACAGGGTTTCACCCCTCCACTTT. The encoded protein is CASTNLDRVSPLHF.

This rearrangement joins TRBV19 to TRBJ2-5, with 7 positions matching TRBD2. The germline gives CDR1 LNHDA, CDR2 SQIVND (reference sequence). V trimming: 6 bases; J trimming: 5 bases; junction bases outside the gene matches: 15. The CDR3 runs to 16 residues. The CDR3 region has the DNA TGTGCCAGTAGCCAAACGGCAGCGGGGACGAGCGAGACCCAGTACTTC. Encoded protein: CASSQTAAGTSETQYF.

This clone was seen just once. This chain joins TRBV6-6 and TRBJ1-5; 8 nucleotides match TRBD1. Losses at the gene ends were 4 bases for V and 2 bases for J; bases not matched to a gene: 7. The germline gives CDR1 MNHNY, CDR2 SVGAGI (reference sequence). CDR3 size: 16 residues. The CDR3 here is CASSSRGRGGNQPQHF. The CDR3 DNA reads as TGTGCCAGCAGTTCCAGGGGGCGCGGAGGCAATCAGCCCCAGCATTTT.

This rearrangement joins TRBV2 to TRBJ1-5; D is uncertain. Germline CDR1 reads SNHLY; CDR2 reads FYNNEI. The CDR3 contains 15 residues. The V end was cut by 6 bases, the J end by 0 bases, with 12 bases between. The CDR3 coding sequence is TGTGCCAGCAGGGATTCTAGGTTTAGCAATCAGCCCCAGCATTTT. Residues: CASRDSRFSNQPQHF.

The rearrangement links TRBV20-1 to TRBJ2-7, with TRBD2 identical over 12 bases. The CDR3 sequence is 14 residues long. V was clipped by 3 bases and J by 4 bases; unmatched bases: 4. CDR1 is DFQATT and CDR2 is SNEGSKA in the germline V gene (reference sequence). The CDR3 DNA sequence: TGCAGTGCTAGTCTAGCGGGAGGGCCTTACGAGCAGTACTTC. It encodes CSASLAGGPYEQYF.

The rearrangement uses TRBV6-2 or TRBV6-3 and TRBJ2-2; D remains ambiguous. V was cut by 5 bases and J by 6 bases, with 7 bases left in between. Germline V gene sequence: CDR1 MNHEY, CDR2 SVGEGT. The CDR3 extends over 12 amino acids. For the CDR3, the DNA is TGTGCCAGCAGTAATGGAGCCGGGGAGCTGTTTTTT. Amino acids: CASSNGAGELFF.

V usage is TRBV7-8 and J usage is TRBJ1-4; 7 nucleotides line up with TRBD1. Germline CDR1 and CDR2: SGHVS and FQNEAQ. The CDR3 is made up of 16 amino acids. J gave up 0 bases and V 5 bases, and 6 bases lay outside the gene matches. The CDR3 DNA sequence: TGTGCCAGCAGCCATTTAGGACAGGCAACTAATGAAAAACTGTTTTTT. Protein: CASSHLGQATNEKLFF.

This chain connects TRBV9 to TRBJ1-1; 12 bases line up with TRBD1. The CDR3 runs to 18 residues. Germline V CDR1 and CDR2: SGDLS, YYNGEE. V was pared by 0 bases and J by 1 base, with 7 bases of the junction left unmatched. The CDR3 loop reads CASSVDPGQGARNTEAFF. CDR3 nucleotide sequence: TGTGCCAGCAGCGTAGACCCGGGACAGGGGGCTAGGAACACTGAAGCTTTCTTT.